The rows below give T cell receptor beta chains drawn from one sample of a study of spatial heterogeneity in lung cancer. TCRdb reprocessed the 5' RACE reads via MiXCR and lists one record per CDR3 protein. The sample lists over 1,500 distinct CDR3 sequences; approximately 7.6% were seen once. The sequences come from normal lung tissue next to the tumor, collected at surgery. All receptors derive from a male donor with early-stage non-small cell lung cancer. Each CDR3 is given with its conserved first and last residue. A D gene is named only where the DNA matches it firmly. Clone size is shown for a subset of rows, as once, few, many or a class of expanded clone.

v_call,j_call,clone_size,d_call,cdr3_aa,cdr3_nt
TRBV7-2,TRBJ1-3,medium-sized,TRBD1,CASSTQGAGGNTIYF,TGTGCCAGCAGCACCCAGGGGGCTGGTGGAAACACCATATATTTT
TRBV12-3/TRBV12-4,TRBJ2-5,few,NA,CASGTETQYF,TGTGCCAGCGGTACAGAGACCCAGTACTTC
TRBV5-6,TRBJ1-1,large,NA,CASSPQGSSVTEAFF,TGTGCCAGCAGTCCGCAGGGGTCGTCGGTCACTGAAGCTTTCTTT
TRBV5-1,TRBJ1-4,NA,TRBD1,CASRHDRGRATNEKLFF,TGCGCCAGCAGACATGACAGGGGAAGGGCGACTAATGAAAAACTGTTTTTT
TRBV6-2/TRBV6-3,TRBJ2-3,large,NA,CASSPGGVADTQYF,TGTGCCAGCAGCCCTGGCGGGGTTGCAGATACGCAGTATTTT
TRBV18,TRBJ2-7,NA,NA,CASSREGGSSYEQYF,TGTGCCAGCTCAAGGGAAGGGGGGAGCTCCTACGAGCAGTACTTC
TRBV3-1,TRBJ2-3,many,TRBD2,CASSQDGAGGAWSTDTQYF,TGTGCCAGCAGCCAAGATGGAGCGGGGGGCGCCTGGTCCACAGATACGCAGTATTTT
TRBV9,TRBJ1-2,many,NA,CASSVQGWHGYTF,TGTGCCAGCAGCGTACAGGGTTGGCATGGCTACACCTTC
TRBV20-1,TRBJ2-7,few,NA,CSAKGVGTSPYEQYF,TGCAGTGCCAAGGGTGTGGGTACCTCTCCCTACGAGCAGTACTTC
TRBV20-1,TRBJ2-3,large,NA,CSAPPTQGSTDTQYF,TGCAGTGCCCCCCCCACGCAGGGGAGCACAGATACGCAGTATTTT
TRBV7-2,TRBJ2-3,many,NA,CASSLAVSTDTQYF,TGTGCCAGCAGCTTAGCAGTTAGCACAGATACGCAGTATTTT
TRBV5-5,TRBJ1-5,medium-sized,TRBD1,CASSVGGTGLWPQHF,TGTGCCAGCAGCGTAGGAGGGACAGGGTTGTGGCCCCAGCATTTT
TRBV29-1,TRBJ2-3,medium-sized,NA,CSVYKGKGSHPTDTQYF,TGCAGCGTTTATAAGGGCAAGGGGAGCCATCCAACAGATACGCAGTATTTT
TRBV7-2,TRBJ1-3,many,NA,CASSINMAGTARNTIYF,TGTGCCAGCAGTATTAATATGGCCGGGACCGCGAGAAACACCATATATTTT
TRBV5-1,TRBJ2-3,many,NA,CASSLDSLTDTQYF,TGCGCCAGCAGCTTGGATAGTTTAACAGATACGCAGTATTTT
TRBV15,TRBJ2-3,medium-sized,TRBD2,CATSREGGGSTDTQYF,TGTGCCACCAGCAGAGAGGGCGGGGGTAGCACAGATACGCAGTATTTT
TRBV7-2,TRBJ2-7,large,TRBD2,CASKLGLAGIFEQYF,TGTGCCAGCAAACTGGGGCTAGCGGGAATTTTCGAGCAGTACTTC
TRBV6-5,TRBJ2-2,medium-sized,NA,CASSYSPNTGELFF,TGTGCCAGCAGTTACTCCCCTAACACCGGGGAGCTGTTTTTT
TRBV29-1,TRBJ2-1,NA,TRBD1,CSAEGATSNEQFF,TGCAGCGCCGAGGGGGCGACGTCTAATGAGCAGTTCTTC
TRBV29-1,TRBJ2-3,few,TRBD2,CSVKLAGRTDTQYF,TGCAGCGTTAAACTAGCGGGGCGCACAGATACGCAGTATTTT
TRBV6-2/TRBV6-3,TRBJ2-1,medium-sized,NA,CASSPGVDEQFF,TGTGCCAGCAGTCCAGGGGTGGATGAGCAGTTCTTC
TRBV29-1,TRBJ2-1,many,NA,CSVVFSSNEQFF,TGCAGCGTTGTCTTCTCAAGCAATGAGCAGTTCTTC
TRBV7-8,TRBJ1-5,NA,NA,CASSPDRDLPQHF,TGTGCCAGCAGCCCAGACCGGGATCTTCCCCAGCATTTT
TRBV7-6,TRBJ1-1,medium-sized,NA,CASSPGLLEAFF,TGTGCCAGCAGCCCGGGCCTTCTTGAAGCTTTCTTT
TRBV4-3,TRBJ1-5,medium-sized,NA,CASSHHRGDQPQHF,TGCGCCAGCAGCCACCACCGTGGGGATCAGCCCCAGCATTTT
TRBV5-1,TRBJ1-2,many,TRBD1,CASSLATPGQGSGGYTF,TGCGCCAGCAGCTTGGCCACACCGGGACAGGGCTCTGGTGGCTACACCTTC
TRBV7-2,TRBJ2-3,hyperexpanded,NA,CASSLSPRGNTDTQYF,TGTGCCAGCAGCTTGTCCCCCAGGGGAAATACAGATACGCAGTATTTT
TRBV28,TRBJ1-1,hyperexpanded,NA,CASSRGTEAFF,TGTGCCAGCAGTCGGGGCACTGAAGCTTTCTTT
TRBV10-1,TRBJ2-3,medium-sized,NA,CASSEEGNTDTQYF,TGCGCCAGCAGTGAGGAAGGTAACACAGATACGCAGTATTTT
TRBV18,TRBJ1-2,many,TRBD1,CASSPAGQVALGYTF,TGTGCCAGCTCACCAGCGGGACAGGTTGCCTTAGGCTACACCTTC
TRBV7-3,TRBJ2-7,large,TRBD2,CASSPTSGSSYEQYF,TGTGCCAGCAGCCCCACTAGCGGGAGCTCCTACGAGCAGTACTTC
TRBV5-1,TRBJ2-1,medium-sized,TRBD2,CATQLAGVHNEQFF,TGCGCCACCCAACTAGCGGGAGTTCACAATGAGCAGTTCTTC
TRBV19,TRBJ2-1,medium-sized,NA,CASSPDGELSSYNEQFF,TGTGCCAGTAGCCCCGACGGAGAGCTCAGCTCCTACAATGAGCAGTTCTTC
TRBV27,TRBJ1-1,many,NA,CASHPNGGTEAFF,TGTGCCAGCCACCCCAACGGGGGCACTGAAGCTTTCTTT
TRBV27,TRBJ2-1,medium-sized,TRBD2,CASSWRGVTLAGGPSEQFF,TGTGCCAGCAGCTGGAGAGGGGTAACTCTAGCGGGAGGGCCCAGCGAGCAGTTCTTC
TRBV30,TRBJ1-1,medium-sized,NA,CAWSVSDLNTEAFF,TGTGCCTGGAGTGTGTCGGACCTGAACACTGAAGCTTTCTTT
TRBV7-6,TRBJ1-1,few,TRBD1,CASSLSGQINTEAFF,TGTGCCAGCAGCTTATCGGGACAGATAAACACTGAAGCTTTCTTT